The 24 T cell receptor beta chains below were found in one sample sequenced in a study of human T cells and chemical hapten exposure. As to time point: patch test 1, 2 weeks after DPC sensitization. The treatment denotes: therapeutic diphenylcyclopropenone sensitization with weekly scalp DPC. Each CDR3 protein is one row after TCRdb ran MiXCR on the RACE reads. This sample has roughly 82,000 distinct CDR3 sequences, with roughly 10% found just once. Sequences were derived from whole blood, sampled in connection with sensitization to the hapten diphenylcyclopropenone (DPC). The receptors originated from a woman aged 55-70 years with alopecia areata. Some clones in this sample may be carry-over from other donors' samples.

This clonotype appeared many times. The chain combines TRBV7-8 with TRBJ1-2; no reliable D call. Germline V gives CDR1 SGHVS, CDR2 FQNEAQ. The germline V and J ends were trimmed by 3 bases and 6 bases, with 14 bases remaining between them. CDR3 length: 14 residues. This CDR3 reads CASSLGRDRDGYTF. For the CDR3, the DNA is TGTGCCAGCAGCTTGGGAAGGGATAGAGATGGCTACACCTTC.

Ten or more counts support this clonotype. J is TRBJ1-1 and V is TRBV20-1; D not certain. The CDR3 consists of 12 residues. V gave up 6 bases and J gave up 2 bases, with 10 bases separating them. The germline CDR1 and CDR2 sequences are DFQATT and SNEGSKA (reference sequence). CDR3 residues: CSALTPNTEAFF. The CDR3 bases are TGCAGTGCCTTGACACCTAACACTGAAGCTTTCTTT.

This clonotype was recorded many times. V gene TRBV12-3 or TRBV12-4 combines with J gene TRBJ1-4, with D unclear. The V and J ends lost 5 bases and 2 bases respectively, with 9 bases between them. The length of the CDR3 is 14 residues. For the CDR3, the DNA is TGTGCCAGCAGTGAGGGTTACACTAATGAAAAACTGTTTTTT. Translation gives CASSEGYTNEKLFF.

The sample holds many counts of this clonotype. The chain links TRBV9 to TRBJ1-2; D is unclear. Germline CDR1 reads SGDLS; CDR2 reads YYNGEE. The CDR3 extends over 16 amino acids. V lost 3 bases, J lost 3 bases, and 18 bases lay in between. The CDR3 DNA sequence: TGTGCCAGCAGCGCGCCGCCCCGGTCGGCCTACTATGGCTACACCTTC. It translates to CASSAPPRSAYYGYTF.

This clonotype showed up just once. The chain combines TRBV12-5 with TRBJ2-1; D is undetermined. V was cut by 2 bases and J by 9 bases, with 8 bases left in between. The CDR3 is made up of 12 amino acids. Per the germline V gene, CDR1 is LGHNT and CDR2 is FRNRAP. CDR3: CASGLLAFEQFF. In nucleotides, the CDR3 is TGTGCTAGTGGTTTGTTAGCTTTTGAGCAGTTCTTC.

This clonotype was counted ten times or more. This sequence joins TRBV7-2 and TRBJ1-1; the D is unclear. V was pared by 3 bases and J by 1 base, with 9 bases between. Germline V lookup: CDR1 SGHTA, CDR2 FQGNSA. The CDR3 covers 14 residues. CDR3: CASSFDTGNTEAFF. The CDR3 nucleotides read TGTGCCAGCAGCTTTGACACGGGGAACACTGAAGCTTTCTTT.

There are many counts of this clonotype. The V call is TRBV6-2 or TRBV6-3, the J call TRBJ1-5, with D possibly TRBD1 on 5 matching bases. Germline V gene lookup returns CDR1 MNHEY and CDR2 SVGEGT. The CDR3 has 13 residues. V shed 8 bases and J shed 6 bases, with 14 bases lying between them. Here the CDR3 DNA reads TGTGCCAGCGACAACAGGCGAGGTCAGCCCCAGCATTTT. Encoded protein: CASDNRRGQPQHF.

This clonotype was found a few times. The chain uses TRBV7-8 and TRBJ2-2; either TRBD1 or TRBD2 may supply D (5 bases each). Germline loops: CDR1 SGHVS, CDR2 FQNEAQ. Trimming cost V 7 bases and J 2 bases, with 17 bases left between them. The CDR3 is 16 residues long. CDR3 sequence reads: CASNLRERDNTGELFF. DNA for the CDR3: TGTGCCAGCAACCTTAGGGAACGGGACAACACCGGGGAGCTGTTTTTT. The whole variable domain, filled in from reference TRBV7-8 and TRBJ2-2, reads GAGVSQSPRYKVAKRGQDVALRCDPISGHVSLFWYQQALGQGPEFLTYFQNEAQLDKSGLPSDRFFAERPEGSVSTLKIQRTQQEDSAVYLCASNLRERDNTGELFFGEGSRLTVL.

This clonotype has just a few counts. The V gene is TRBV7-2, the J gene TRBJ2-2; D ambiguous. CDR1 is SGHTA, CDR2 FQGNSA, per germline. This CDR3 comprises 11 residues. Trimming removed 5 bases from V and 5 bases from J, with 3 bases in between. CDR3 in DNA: TGTGCCAGCAGCGCAACCGGGGAGCTGTTTTTT. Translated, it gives CASSATGELFF.

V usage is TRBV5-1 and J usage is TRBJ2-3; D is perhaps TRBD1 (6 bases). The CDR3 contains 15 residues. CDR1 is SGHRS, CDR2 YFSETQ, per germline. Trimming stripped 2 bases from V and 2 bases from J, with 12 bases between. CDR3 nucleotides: TGCGCCAGCAGCTTCTCCGGACAGTACACAGATACGCAGTATTTT. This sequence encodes CASSFSGQYTDTQYF.

In DNA, the CDR3 is TGCGCCAGCAAGGCACAGGGCACAGATACGCAGTATTTT. Its protein product is CASKAQGTDTQYF. The chain links TRBV5-1 to TRBJ2-3; perhaps TRBD1 as D (5 bases). V was cut by 6 bases and J by 1 base, with 9 bases left in between. CDR1 is SGHRS, CDR2 YFSETQ, per germline. This CDR3 region has 13 residues.

As DNA, the CDR3 is TGTGCCAGCAGCTTTGGGGTTCGGACTGAAGCTTTCTTT. It specifies CASSFGVRTEAFF. The gene calls are TRBV7-3 and TRBJ1-1; D gene unclear. The CDR3 is 13 amino acids. V gave up 3 bases and J gave up 5 bases, with 10 bases separating them. From germline, CDR1 is SGHTA and CDR2 FQGTGA.

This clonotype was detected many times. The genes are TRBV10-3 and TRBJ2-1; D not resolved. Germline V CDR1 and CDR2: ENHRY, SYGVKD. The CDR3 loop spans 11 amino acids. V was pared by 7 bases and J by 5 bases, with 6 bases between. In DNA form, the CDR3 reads TGTGCCATCACAAAGGACAATGAGCAGTTCTTC. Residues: CAITKDNEQFF.

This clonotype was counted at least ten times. The DNA for the CDR3 is TGTGCCAGCAGTGGTGACGGAGACTATGGCTACACCTTC. This sequence encodes CASSGDGDYGYTF. This chain links TRBV6-6 with TRBJ1-2; D not resolved. The V and J ends lost 5 bases and 3 bases respectively, with 10 bases between them. The germline V gene encodes CDR1 MNHNY and CDR2 SVGAGI (reference sequence). This CDR3 has 13 residues.

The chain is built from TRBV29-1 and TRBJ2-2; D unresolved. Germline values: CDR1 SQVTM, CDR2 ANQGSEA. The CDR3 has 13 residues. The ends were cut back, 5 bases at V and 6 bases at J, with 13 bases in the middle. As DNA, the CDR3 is TGCAGCGTTCGTACGACTGAGGCCGGGGAGCTGTTTTTT. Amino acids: CSVRTTEAGELFF.

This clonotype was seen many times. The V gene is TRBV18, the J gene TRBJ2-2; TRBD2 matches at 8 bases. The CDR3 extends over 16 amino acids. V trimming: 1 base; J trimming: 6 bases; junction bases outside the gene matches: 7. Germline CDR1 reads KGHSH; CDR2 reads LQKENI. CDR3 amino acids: CASSPLGLGRPGELFF. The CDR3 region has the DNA TGTGCCAGCTCACCACTGGGACTAGGAAGGCCCGGGGAGCTGTTTTTT.

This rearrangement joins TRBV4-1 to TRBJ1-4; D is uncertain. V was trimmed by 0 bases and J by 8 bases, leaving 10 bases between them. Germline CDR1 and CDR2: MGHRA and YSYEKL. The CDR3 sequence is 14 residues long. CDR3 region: CASSQERSGEKLFF. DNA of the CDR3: TGCGCCAGCAGCCAAGAACGGTCAGGCGAAAAACTGTTTTTT.

The CDR3 loop is CASSLGVRGRFAPSTDTQYF. DNA of the CDR3: TGTGCCAGCAGCTTAGGAGTCAGGGGGCGTTTTGCCCCATCAACAGATACGCAGTATTTT. This chain connects TRBV7-6 to TRBJ2-3, with 8 bases identical to TRBD1. Trimming at V came to 1 base and at J to 3 bases, leaving 18 bases not matched to a gene. The germline V gene encodes CDR1 SGHVS and CDR2 FNYEAQ. The CDR3 spans 20 residues.

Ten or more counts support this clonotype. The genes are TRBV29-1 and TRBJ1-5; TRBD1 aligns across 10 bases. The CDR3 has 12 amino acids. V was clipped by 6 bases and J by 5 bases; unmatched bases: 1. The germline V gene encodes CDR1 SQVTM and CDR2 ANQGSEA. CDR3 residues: CSVGTGDQPQHF. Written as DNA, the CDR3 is TGCAGCGTGGGGACAGGGGATCAGCCCCAGCATTTT.

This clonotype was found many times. The CDR3 loop is CASSSMTDLGEKLFF. The CDR3 nucleotides are TGTGCCAGCAGCTCCATGACAGACCTTGGGGAAAAACTGTTTTTT. The V call is TRBV7-9, the J call TRBJ1-4, with D possibly being TRBD1 (5 bases). CDR1 and CDR2 (germline): SEHNR, FQNEAQ (reference sequence). This CDR3 spans 15 amino acids. Trimming removed 4 bases from V and 8 bases from J, with 17 bases in between.

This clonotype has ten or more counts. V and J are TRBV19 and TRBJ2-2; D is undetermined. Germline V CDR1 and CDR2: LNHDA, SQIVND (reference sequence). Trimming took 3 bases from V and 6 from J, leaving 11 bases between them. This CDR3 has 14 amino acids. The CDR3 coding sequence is TGTGCCAGTAGTATTATTTTGGACGCCGGGGAGCTGTTTTTT. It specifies CASSIILDAGELFF.

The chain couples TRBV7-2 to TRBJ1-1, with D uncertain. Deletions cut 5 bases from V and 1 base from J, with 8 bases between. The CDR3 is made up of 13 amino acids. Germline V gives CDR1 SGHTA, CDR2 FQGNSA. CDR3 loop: CASSATPNTEAFF. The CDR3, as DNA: TGTGCCAGCAGCGCAACACCGAACACTGAAGCTTTCTTT.

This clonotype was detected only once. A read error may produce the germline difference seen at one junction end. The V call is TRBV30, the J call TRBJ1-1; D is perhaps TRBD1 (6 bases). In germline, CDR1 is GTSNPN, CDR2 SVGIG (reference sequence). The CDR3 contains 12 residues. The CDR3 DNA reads TGTGCCTGGGACAGGTTTGGGACTGAAGCTTACTTT. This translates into CAWDRFGTEAYF.

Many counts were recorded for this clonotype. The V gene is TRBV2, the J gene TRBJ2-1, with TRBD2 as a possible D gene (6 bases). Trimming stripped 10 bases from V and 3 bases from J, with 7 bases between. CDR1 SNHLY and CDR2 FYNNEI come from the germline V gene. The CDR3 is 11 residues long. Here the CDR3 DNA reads TGTGCCACGACTAGCTACAATGAGCAGTTCTTC. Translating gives CATTSYNEQFF.